A selection of T cell receptor beta chains follows, all from one sample in a study of shared clonotypes between healthy human individuals. Profiling relied on immunoSEQ multiplex PCR, and the TCRdb table lists in-frame clones only, not all of them. The sample lists roughly 2.6 million clones, approximately 94% occurring once. Specimen: naive CD4+ T cells sorted from blood. These receptors were taken from a man between 18 and 35 years old in good health. Each CDR3 is given with its conserved first and last residue. A D gene is named only where the DNA matches it firmly. Size is omitted from some rows. Given values are once, few, many or a class for expanded clones.

j_call,clone_size,d_call,v_call,cdr3_aa,cdr3_nt
TRBJ2-3,-,-,TRBV7-6,CASSLAPATGQYF,TGTGCCAGCAGCTTAGCTCCCGCGACAGGGCAGTATTTT
TRBJ2-7,-,TRBD1,TRBV6-6,CASRTGTALIYEQYF,TGTGCCAGCAGGACTGGGACAGCTCTCATCTACGAGCAGTACTTC
TRBJ1-2,-,-,TRBV28,CASTWVGGQPYGYTF,TGTGCCAGCACTTGGGTTGGGGGGCAGCCCTATGGCTACACCTTC
TRBJ1-3,-,-,TRBV13,CASSLGLLGASGNTIYF,TGTGCCAGCAGCTTAGGCCTTCTCGGGGCCTCTGGAAACACCATATATTTT
TRBJ2-4,-,-,TRBV15,CATSRNDPDRKNIQYF,TGTGCCACCAGCAGGAACGATCCAGACCGAAAAAACATTCAGTACTTC
TRBJ1-2,-,-,TRBV6-5,CATKVTGGYTF,TGTGCCACCAAAGTTACCGGAGGCTACACCTTC
TRBJ2-7,-,-,TRBV19,CASSNLAGGSYEQYF,TGTGCCAGTAGTAACCTGGCAGGGGGGTCCTACGAGCAGTACTTC
TRBJ2-5,-,TRBD2,TRBV5-4,CASSQERGGLQETQYF,TGTGCCAGCAGCCAAGAGCGGGGGGGCCTCCAAGAGACCCAGTACTTC
TRBJ1-4,once,-,TRBV5-1,CASSPGADNEKLFF,TGCGCCAGCAGCCCAGGCGCGGATAATGAAAAACTGTTTTTT
TRBJ1-1,-,-,TRBV27,CASRDSLLNTEAFF,TGTGCCAGCAGGGACAGCCTTCTGAACACTGAAGCTTTCTTT
TRBJ2-3,-,-,TRBV2,CASSETRMWADTQYF,TGTGCCAGCAGTGAAACGAGGATGTGGGCAGATACGCAGTATTTT
TRBJ1-1,-,TRBD1,TRBV9,CASSLGTGRGNTEAFF,TGTGCCAGCAGCCTAGGGACAGGGAGAGGGAACACTGAAGCTTTCTTT
TRBJ2-7,-,-,TRBV5-4,CASTRGGEQYF,TGTGCCAGCACGCGGGGTGGCGAGCAGTACTTC
TRBJ1-3,-,-,TRBV30,CAWRLYSGNTIYF,TGTGCCTGGAGACTATACTCTGGAAACACCATATATTTT
TRBJ2-7,-,TRBD1,TRBV15,CATSSRDSYEQYF,TGTGCCACCAGCAGTCGGGACAGCTACGAGCAGTACTTC
TRBJ2-6,-,TRBD1,TRBV28,CASSPGTGRSGANVLTF,TGTGCCAGCAGTCCCGGGACAGGGCGCTCTGGGGCCAACGTCCTGACTTTC
TRBJ2-5,-,TRBD2,TRBV5-1,CASSLTAGEVETQYF,TGCGCCAGCAGCCTTACAGCGGGGGAGGTAGAGACCCAGTACTTC
TRBJ1-2,once,-,TRBV6-5,CASSYSGQNYGYTF,TGTGCCAGCAGTTACTCGGGGCAGAACTATGGCTACACCTTC
TRBJ2-1,once,TRBD1,TRBV6-1,CASSGARDRSYNEQFF,TGTGCCAGCAGTGGGGCCCGGGACAGGTCCTACAATGAGCAGTTCTTC
TRBJ2-1,-,-,TRBV5-1,CASSLSWTEQFF,TGCGCCAGCAGCTTGTCGTGGACAGAGCAGTTCTTC
TRBJ2-1,-,-,TRBV9,CASSVAGDTYNEQFF,TGTGCCAGCAGCGTAGCAGGGGACACCTACAATGAGCAGTTCTTC
TRBJ2-7,-,TRBD1,TRBV7-9,CASSLGTGEYEQYF,TGTGCCAGCAGCTTAGGGACAGGCGAATACGAGCAGTACTTC
TRBJ1-1,-,-,TRBV10-3,CAISDAGTNTEAFF,TGTGCCATCAGTGACGCAGGGACGAACACTGAAGCTTTCTTT
TRBJ2-5,-,-,TRBV5-4,CASKTGATQETQYF,TGTGCCAGCAAGACGGGAGCGACTCAAGAGACCCAGTACTTC
TRBJ2-7,once,-,TRBV18,CASSPRTVSYEQYF,TGTGCCAGCTCACCTAGAACAGTCTCCTACGAGCAGTACTTC
TRBJ2-5,-,-,TRBV6-5,CASRKETQYF,TGTGCCAGCAGGAAAGAGACCCAGTACTTC
TRBJ1-3,-,-,TRBV30,CAWATGQRNTIYF,TGTGCCTGGGCGACCGGGCAAAGAAACACCATATATTTT
TRBJ2-1,-,TRBD2,TRBV5-4,CASSRYSGGADEQFF,TGTGCCAGCAGCCGTTATAGCGGGGGGGCCGATGAGCAGTTCTTC
TRBJ1-2,-,TRBD1,TRBV29-1,CSVRQGTYGYTF,TGCAGCGTACGACAGGGGACCTATGGCTACACCTTC
TRBJ2-3,once,TRBD2,TRBV23-1,CASSQGAGEDTQYF,TGCGCCAGCAGTCAAGGGGCGGGAGAGGATACGCAGTATTTT
TRBJ2-5,-,TRBD2,TRBV11-2,CASSLGLAKGGEETQYF,TGTGCCAGCAGCTTGGGACTAGCGAAGGGAGGGGAAGAGACCCAGTACTTC
TRBJ2-3,-,TRBD1,TRBV28,CASGDRAAADTQYF,TGTGCCAGCGGGGACAGGGCGGCTGCAGATACGCAGTATTTT
TRBJ2-3,-,TRBD1,TRBV29-1,CSVAGQGRTDTQYF,TGCAGCGTTGCTGGACAGGGACGTACAGATACGCAGTATTTT
TRBJ1-5,-,-,TRBV7-2,CASRRTGRPLGNQPQHF,TGTGCCAGCAGACGTACAGGGCGCCCTTTGGGCAATCAGCCCCAGCATTTT
TRBJ1-2,-,-,TRBV5-1,CASSLTYSTAFYGYTF,TGCGCCAGCAGCTTGACATACTCGACAGCTTTCTATGGCTACACCTTC
TRBJ1-3,-,-,TRBV2,CASREPGYLGNTIYF,TGTGCCAGCAGGGAACCGGGCTACCTAGGAAACACCATATATTTT
TRBJ2-5,-,-,TRBV6-5,CASSITAGTETQYF,TGTGCCAGCAGTATTACGGCAGGGACAGAGACCCAGTACTTC
TRBJ2-4,-,-,TRBV10-3,CAISDREDIQYF,TGTGCCATCAGTGACAGGGAGGACATTCAGTACTTC
TRBJ2-7,-,TRBD1,TRBV6-1,CASSPWDRVHEQYF,TGTGCCAGCAGTCCTTGGGACAGGGTTCACGAGCAGTACTTC
TRBJ1-1,few,TRBD1,TRBV7-9,CASSLVGTGNTEAFF,TGTGCCAGCAGCTTAGTAGGGACAGGGAACACTGAAGCTTTCTTT
TRBJ1-6,-,-,TRBV7-9,CASSLGGHYNSPLHF,TGTGCCAGCAGCTTAGGCGGGCATTATAATTCACCCCTCCACTTT
TRBJ2-7,-,TRBD1,TRBV28,CASSLKRWTGGVEQYF,TGTGCCAGCAGCCTTAAGAGGTGGACAGGGGGAGTGGAGCAGTACTTC
TRBJ2-3,-,TRBD2,TRBV5-6,CASSPSGGAASTDTQYF,TGTGCCAGCAGCCCTAGCGGGGGGGCCGCTAGCACAGATACGCAGTATTTT